The 25 T cell receptor beta chains listed next were all sequenced from one sample in a study of T cell repertoires and HLA-DP antigens. Profiling relied on immunoSEQ multiplex PCR, and the TCRdb table lists in-frame clones only, not all of them. Here the sample spans about 73,000 clones, around 80% being singletons. The antigens for these receptors are not known. Material for sequencing was CD4+ T cells from PBMCs. Receptors originate from a man between 60 and 75 years old in good health and CMV-seronegative.

Note on this clone: A much larger clone lies one base from this, so it may be a read error. The chain joins TRBV7-3 to TRBJ2-2; D unresolved. This CDR3 region has 13 residues. V lost 2 bases, J lost 1 base, and 2 bases lay in between. CDR1 and CDR2 (germline): SGHTA, FQGTGA. CDR3 residues: CASSLGNTGELFF. CDR3 nucleotides: TGTGCCAGCAGCTTAGGGAACACCGGGGAGCTGTTTTTT.

The chain combines TRBV28 with TRBJ2-5, with D unclear. V lost 6 bases, J lost 3 bases, and 11 bases lay in between. In germline, CDR1 is MDHEN, CDR2 SYDVKM. This CDR3 is 13 amino acids long. CDR3 loop: CASREAPKETQYF. The DNA of the CDR3 is TGTGCCAGCAGAGAAGCCCCCAAAGAGACCCAGTACTTC.

The chain recombines TRBV6-1 with TRBJ2-7; D ambiguous. This CDR3 has 11 residues. CDR1 MNHNS and CDR2 SASEGT come from the germline V gene. Trimming pared 2 bases from V and 7 bases from J, leaving 6 bases between. The CDR3 nucleotides are TGTGCCAGCAGTGAAAGGTGGGAGCAGTACTTC. This codes for CASSERWEQYF.

The CDR3, as DNA: TGTGCTAGTGGTGCGGGGCCAAGGAAGGAGACCCAGTACTTC. Protein: CASGAGPRKETQYF. V usage is TRBV12-5 and J usage is TRBJ2-5; TRBD2 might be the D (6 bases). Trimming took 5 bases from V and 5 from J, leaving 15 bases between them. This CDR3 region has 14 residues. CDR1 is LGHNT and CDR2 is FRNRAP in the germline V gene. The whole variable domain, filled in from reference TRBV12-5 and TRBJ2-5, reads DARVTQTPRHKVTEMGQEVTMRCQPILGHNTVFWYRQTMMQGLELLAYFRNRAPLDDSGMPKDRFSAEMPDATLATLKIQPSEPRDSAVYFCASGAGPRKETQYFGPGTRLLVL.

The genes are TRBV6-5 and TRBJ2-7; TRBD2 might be the D (5 bases). The CDR3 is 15 amino acids. From germline, CDR1 is MNHEY and CDR2 SVGAGI. Trimming shortened V by 4 bases and J by 3 bases, and 16 bases separated the two germline ends. Here the CDR3 reads CASSLRAASNYEQYF. The DNA of the CDR3 is TGTGCCAGCAGTTTACGGGCCGCTAGCAACTACGAGCAGTACTTC.

This clone was seen only once. This rearrangement joins TRBV9 to TRBJ1-1, with TRBD1 matching 7 bases. CDR1 is SGDLS and CDR2 is YYNGEE in the germline V gene. The CDR3 is 12 residues long. Trimming cost V 4 bases and J 10 bases; bases outside gene matches: 7. CDR3 DNA sequence: TGTGCCAGCAGCCAGTCAGGGGGACGAGCTTTCTTT. Translating it yields CASSQSGGRAFF.

The J gene is TRBJ1-1, the V gene TRBV6-1, with 7 bases lining up with TRBD1. This CDR3 is 14 amino acids long. Germline loops: CDR1 MNHNS, CDR2 SASEGT. J was trimmed by 2 bases and V by 6 bases; bases with no gene match: 6. CDR3 bases: TGTGCCAGCAGGAGAGGGGGCTCTAACACTGAAGCTTTCTTT. Its protein is CASRRGGSNTEAFF.

The chain carries TRBV6-4 and TRBJ2-1; the match to TRBD1 covers 9 bases. Germline CDR1 reads MRHNA; CDR2 reads SNTAGT. With V trimmed by 2 bases and J by 10 bases, 12 bases remained unmatched. The CDR3 consists of 16 residues. The CDR3 DNA reads TGTGCCAGCAGTGACGGTACAGGGGGCCGACGGAGGGAGCAGTTCTTC. Its protein is CASSDGTGGRRREQFF.

V is TRBV6-6 and J is TRBJ1-5; D is unclear. Germline assignment: CDR1 MNHNY and CDR2 SVGAGI (reference sequence). V shed 6 bases and J shed 0 bases, with 12 bases lying between them. The CDR3 runs to 15 residues. The CDR3 DNA follows: TGTGCCAGCAGCCCAAAATCGCTTAGCAATCAGCCCCAGCATTTT. It encodes CASSPKSLSNQPQHF.

This chain joins TRBV19 and TRBJ2-3, with 9 bases matching TRBD1. This CDR3 spans 16 amino acids. V trimming: 5 bases; J trimming: 0 bases; junction bases outside the gene matches: 6. Germline assignment: CDR1 LNHDA and CDR2 SQIVND (reference sequence). The CDR3 DNA follows: TGTGCCAGTAGTCCGGGACAGGGAAGGAGCACAGATACGCAGTATTTT. This codes for CASSPGQGRSTDTQYF. The whole variable domain, remainder taken from reference TRBV19 and TRBJ2-3, is DGGITQSPKYLFRKEGQNVTLSCEQNLNHDAMYWYRQDPGQGLRLIYYSQIVNDFQKGDIAEGYSVSREKKESFPLTVTSAQKNPTAFYLCASSPGQGRSTDTQYFGPGTRLTVL.

The chain combines TRBV7-2 with TRBJ2-1; 11 bases align to TRBD2. The germline gives CDR1 SGHTA, CDR2 FQGNSA. The CDR3 extends over 18 amino acids. Trimming cost V 1 base and J 2 bases; bases outside gene matches: 7. CDR3: CASSLEASGRLTYNEQFF. In DNA, the CDR3 is TGTGCCAGCAGCTTAGAAGCTAGCGGGAGGTTGACCTACAATGAGCAGTTCTTC.

This rearrangement joins TRBV19 to TRBJ1-2, with a tentative D call TRBD1 (6 bases). From germline, CDR1 is LNHDA and CDR2 SQIVND (reference sequence). V was shortened by 5 bases and J by 2 bases, with 9 bases between the two germline ends. This CDR3 region has 13 residues. CDR3 amino acids: CASSPQGNYGYTF. DNA of the CDR3: TGTGCCAGTAGTCCACAGGGAAACTATGGCTACACCTTC.

The chain recombines TRBV9 with TRBJ2-2; D is ambiguous. CDR1 SGDLS and CDR2 YYNGEE come from the germline V gene. This CDR3 spans 11 amino acids. The V and J ends lost 3 bases and 6 bases respectively, with 3 bases between them. The CDR3 nucleotides are TGTGCCAGCAGCGAGCCCGGGGAGCTGTTTTTT. Protein sequence: CASSEPGELFF.

The CDR3 nucleotides are TGCGCCAGCAGCTTGGAGGCGTTCTACTCTGGAAACACCATATATTTT. Protein: CASSLEAFYSGNTIYF. The rearrangement joins TRBV5-1 to TRBJ1-3, with unresolved D. CDR3 length equals 16 residues. In germline, CDR1 is SGHRS, CDR2 YFSETQ. Trimming removed 0 bases at V and 0 bases at J, with 10 bases between.

J is TRBJ2-2 and V is TRBV9; tentative D call: TRBD1 (6 bases). Trimming shortened V by 4 bases and J by 4 bases, and 17 bases separated the two germline ends. This CDR3 comprises 16 residues. CDR1 SGDLS and CDR2 YYNGEE come from the germline V gene. CDR3 DNA: TGTGCCAGCAGCCCCCGTGGGCAGGGGACCACCGGGGAGCTGTTTTTT. Its protein is CASSPRGQGTTGELFF.

The chain employs TRBV5-1 and TRBJ2-2, with D hard to call. Germline V gene lookup returns CDR1 SGHRS and CDR2 YFSETQ. V was cut by 2 bases and J by 6 bases, with 11 bases left in between. This CDR3 comprises 14 residues. CDR3 protein: CASSFIGNAGELFF. The CDR3 DNA sequence: TGCGCCAGCAGCTTTATAGGAAACGCCGGGGAGCTGTTTTTT.

This chain joins TRBV4-3 and TRBJ1-2; D gene ambiguous. The CDR3 runs to 15 residues. The V and J ends lost 0 bases and 0 bases respectively, with 8 bases between them. Germline lookup yields CDR1 LGHNA and CDR2 YSLEER. CDR3 DNA: TGCGCCAGCAGCCAAGACCGGGTAGCTAACTATGGCTACACCTTC. It is translated as CASSQDRVANYGYTF.

The rearrangement joins TRBV9 to TRBJ1-2; D gene ambiguous. Germline assignment: CDR1 SGDLS and CDR2 YYNGEE. CDR3 length: 18 residues. V was trimmed by 3 bases and J by 0 bases, leaving 21 bases between them. The CDR3: CASSAKVNVGGSNYGYTF. The DNA for the CDR3 is TGTGCCAGCAGCGCAAAGGTGAATGTTGGCGGCTCTAACTATGGCTACACCTTC.

The chain joins TRBV7-2 to TRBJ1-2; D ambiguous. In germline, CDR1 is SGHTA, CDR2 FQGNSA. CDR3 length: 13 amino acids. V dropped 5 bases and J dropped 2 bases, with 9 bases sitting between them. The CDR3 region is CASSESPNYGYTF. The CDR3 DNA follows: TGTGCCAGCAGCGAGTCACCGAACTATGGCTACACCTTC.

The chain uses TRBV18 and TRBJ1-2, with D hard to call. The CDR3 covers 12 residues. V was cut by 3 bases and J by 6 bases, with 8 bases left in between. CDR1 and CDR2 (germline): KGHSH, LQKENI. CDR3: CASSPSGDGYTF. CDR3 sequence (DNA): TGTGCCAGCTCACCCTCCGGCGATGGCTACACCTTC.

The chain recombines TRBV10-3 with TRBJ2-6; the D call may be TRBD1 or TRBD2 (5 bases each). Trimming took off 3 bases at V and 4 bases at J, with 19 bases between the two ends. Germline V gene lookup returns CDR1 ENHRY and CDR2 SYGVKD. This CDR3 spans 18 amino acids. As DNA, the CDR3 is TGTGCCATCAGTGAACCGGGACGAGTTTTTACAGGGGCCAACGTCCTGACTTTC. Protein: CAISEPGRVFTGANVLTF.

This chain joins TRBV7-2 and TRBJ2-5; D possibly uses TRBD1 or TRBD2 (7 bases each). Looked up from germline, CDR1 is SGHTA and CDR2 is FQGNSA. CDR3 size: 16 residues. Trimming shortened V by 5 bases and J by 5 bases, and 21 bases separated the two germline ends. CDR3 nucleotides: TGTGCCAGCAGCCCCCAGGGGGGGGGCCCCCCGGAGACCCAGTACTTC. This sequence encodes CASSPQGGGPPETQYF.

The genes are TRBV15 and TRBJ1-5; 7 nucleotides match TRBD1. Germline lookup yields CDR1 LNHNV and CDR2 YYDKDF (reference sequence). The CDR3 extends over 15 amino acids. V shed 0 bases, J shed 3 bases, and the junction held 2 bases outside the gene matches. CDR3 region: CATSRDGQDNQPQHF. CDR3 bases: TGTGCCACCAGCAGAGATGGACAGGACAATCAGCCCCAGCATTTT. Using reference TRBV15 and TRBJ1-5 for the parts outside the CDR3, the full variable domain is DAMVIQNPRYQVTQFGKPVTLSCSQTLNHNVMYWYQQKSSQAPKLLFHYYDKDFNNEADTPDNFQSRRPNTSFCFLDIRSPGLGDTAMYLCATSRDGQDNQPQHFGDGTRLSIL.

This clone was observed a handful of times. The chain uses TRBV11-2 and TRBJ1-2; TRBD1 agrees at 9 bases. Looked up from germline, CDR1 is SGHAT and CDR2 is FQNNGV. This CDR3 spans 14 amino acids. V gave up 5 bases and J gave up 6 bases; unmatched junction bases: 7. CDR3 amino acids: CASSGRTGDHGYTF. The CDR3 coding sequence is TGTGCCAGCAGCGGTAGGACAGGGGATCATGGCTACACCTTC. The full variable domain, with the rest looked up from reference TRBV11-2 and TRBJ1-2, is EAGVAQSPRYKIIEKRQSVAFWCNPISGHATLYWYQQILGQGPKLLIQFQNNGVVDDSQLPKDRFSAERLKGVDSTLKIQPAKLEDSAVYLCASSGRTGDHGYTFGSGTRLTVV.

The chain has TRBV5-8 and TRBJ2-7; D call uncertain. Trimming stripped 6 bases from V and 0 bases from J, with 10 bases between. Germline CDR1 reads SGHTS; CDR2 reads YDEGEE. The CDR3 loop spans 13 amino acids. In DNA form, the CDR3 reads TGTGCCAGCATCCCTAAGGACTCCTACGAGCAGTACTTC. Protein sequence: CASIPKDSYEQYF. Variable domain in full (rest from reference TRBV5-8 and TRBJ2-7): EAGVTQSPTHLIKTRGQQATLRCSPISGHTSVYWYQQALGLGLQFLLWYDEGEERNRGNFPPRFSGRQFPNYSSELNVNALELEDSALYLCASIPKDSYEQYFGPGTRLTVT.